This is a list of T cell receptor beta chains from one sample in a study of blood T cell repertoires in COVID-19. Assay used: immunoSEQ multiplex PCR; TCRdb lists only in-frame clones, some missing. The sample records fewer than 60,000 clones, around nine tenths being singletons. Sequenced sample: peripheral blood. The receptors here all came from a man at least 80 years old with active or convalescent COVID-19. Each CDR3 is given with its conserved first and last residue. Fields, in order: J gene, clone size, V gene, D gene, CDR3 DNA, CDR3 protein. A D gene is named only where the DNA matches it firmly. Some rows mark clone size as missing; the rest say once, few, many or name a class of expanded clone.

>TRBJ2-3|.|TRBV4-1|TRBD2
TGCGCCAGCAGCCCGACTAGCGGGAGCACAGATACGCAGTATTTT
CASSPTSGSTDTQYF
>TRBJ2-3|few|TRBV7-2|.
TGTGCCAGCAGCTTAAACTCTGGAGATACGCAGTATTTT
CASSLNSGDTQYF
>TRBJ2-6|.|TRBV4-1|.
TGCGCCAGCAGCCAAGCTGGCGCCAGGGGAGCTGGGGCCAACGTCCTGACTTTC
CASSQAGARGAGANVLTF
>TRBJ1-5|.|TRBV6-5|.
TGTGCCAGCAGTTACTCGCACAGGGTGGGTCAGCCCCAGCATTTT
CASSYSHRVGQPQHF
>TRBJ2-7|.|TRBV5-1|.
TGCGCCAGCAGCTTGTTTCCAGGTGCCTACGAGCAGTACTTC
CASSLFPGAYEQYF
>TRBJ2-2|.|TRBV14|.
TGTGCCAGCAGCCAGAACAAAGACAGCGCGAACACCGGGGAGCTGTTTTTT
CASSQNKDSANTGELFF
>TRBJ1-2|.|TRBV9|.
TGTGCCAGCAGCGCAGGGACCGGGGGTACGGGCTACACCTTC
CASSAGTGGTGYTF
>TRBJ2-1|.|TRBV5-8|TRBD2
TGTGCCAGCAGCGCGAGCGGGAGGTACGGCTTTGAGCAGTTCTTC
CASSASGRYGFEQFF
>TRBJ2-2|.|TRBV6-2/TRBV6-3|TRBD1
TGTGCCAGCAGTACCGGGACAGGGGTCGGTCGCACCGGGGAGCTGTTTTTT
CASSTGTGVGRTGELFF
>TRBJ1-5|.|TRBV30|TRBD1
TGTGCCTGGAGGGACAGGGGAAGGGACAATCAGCCCCAGCATTTT
CAWRDRGRDNQPQHF
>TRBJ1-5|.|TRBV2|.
TGTGCCAGCAGTGAAGGCAGCGTACGTATAAATCAGCCCCAGCATTTT
CASSEGSVRINQPQHF
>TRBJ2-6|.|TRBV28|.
TGTGCCACCAGCCCCGGGACTGCCCTCTCTGGGGCCAACGTCCTGACTTTC
CATSPGTALSGANVLTF
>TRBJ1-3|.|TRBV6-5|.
TGTGCCAGCAGCCCCGACAGGTCCTCTGGAAACACCATATATTTT
CASSPDRSSGNTIYF
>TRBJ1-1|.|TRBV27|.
TGTGCCAGCTCTGAGCTCGGGGACAAGAACACTGAAGCTTTCTTT
CASSELGDKNTEAFF
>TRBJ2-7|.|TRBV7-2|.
TGTGCCAGCAGCTTAGCGGGGGGGCCAGACGAGCAGTACTTC
CASSLAGGPDEQYF
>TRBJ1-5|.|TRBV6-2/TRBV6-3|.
TGTGCCAGCAGCCAACAGGGCGGTGAGCCCCAGCATTTT
CASSQQGGEPQHF
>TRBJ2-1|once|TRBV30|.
TGTGCCTGGGCGGGATTGTCCTACAATGAGCAGTTCTTC
CAWAGLSYNEQFF
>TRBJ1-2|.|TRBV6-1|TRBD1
TGTGCCAGCAGTGAACAACCGGGACAGGCGGGGAGGAATGGCTACACCTTC
CASSEQPGQAGRNGYTF